The 25 T cell receptor beta chains below were found in one sample sequenced in a study of PD-L1 blockade in urothelial cancer. Clones were read by immunoSEQ multiplex PCR, and TCRdb kept only the in-frame ones, dropping some. The table has 35,000 to 40,000 clones, 90% seen once; the top ten hold roughly 8%. The sequenced sample was PBMCs, obtained around atezolizumab (anti-PD-L1) treatment. All receptors come from an older man with urothelial cancer.

The chain employs TRBV5-1 and TRBJ2-1; 14 positions agree with TRBD2. V gave up 3 bases and J gave up 9 bases; unmatched junction bases: 8. Germline CDR1 SGHRS, CDR2 YFSETQ. This CDR3 contains 16 residues. In DNA, the CDR3 is TGCGCCAGCAGCTGGGGACTAGCGGGAGCCGGTGTTGAGCAGTTCTTC. It codes for CASSWGLAGAGVEQFF.

The chain carries TRBV5-7 and TRBJ2-5, with TRBD1 matching over 8 bases. TRBV5-7 is recorded as an ORF, its role being uncertain. The V and J ends lost 1 base and 2 bases, in that order; junction bases with no gene match: 1. The CDR3 is 14 amino acids. The CDR3 loop reads CASSLNRGQETQYF. CDR3 bases: TGTGCCAGCAGCTTGAACAGGGGGCAAGAGACCCAGTACTTC.

The DNA of the CDR3 is TGTGCCAGCAGTTCCGGCGGGAGTCGCGATGAGCAGTTCTTC. Translation gives CASSSGGSRDEQFF. The rearrangement uses TRBV27 and TRBJ2-1; 7 bases are shared with TRBD2. This CDR3 contains 14 residues. With 4 bases clipped from V and 8 bases from J, the junction kept 8 bases outside the gene matches. Looked up from germline, CDR1 is MNHEY and CDR2 is SMNVEV (reference sequence).

The chain links TRBV27 to TRBJ2-7; weak D call: TRBD2 (6 bases). V was trimmed by 3 bases and J by 1 base, leaving 10 bases between them. CDR1 is MNHEY and CDR2 is SMNVEV in the germline V gene (reference sequence). The CDR3 has 14 amino acids. The CDR3 DNA follows: TGTGCCAGCAGTTTGCTAGCGACTTCCTACGAGCAGTACTTC. Its protein product is CASSLLATSYEQYF.

The V call is TRBV18, the J call TRBJ2-2; 7 bases align to TRBD1. The ends lost 0 bases at V and 3 bases at J; junction bases unmatched: 4. The CDR3 contains 16 residues. CDR1 is KGHSH and CDR2 is LQKENI in the germline V gene. DNA of the CDR3: TGTGCCAGCTCACCACCGAACAGGGGAGACACCGGGGAGCTGTTTTTT. Residues: CASSPPNRGDTGELFF.

This rearrangement joins TRBV11-2 to TRBJ2-1, with 7 bases aligning to TRBD1. The germline V gene has CDR1 SGHAT and CDR2 FQNNGV. The CDR3 extends over 15 amino acids. After removal of 4 bases from V and 4 bases from J, the junction contained 7 bases not matched to a gene. CDR3: CASSYQPGQYNEQFF. CDR3 DNA sequence: TGTGCCAGCAGCTACCAACCGGGACAGTACAATGAGCAGTTCTTC.

The genes are TRBV28 and TRBJ2-2; 12 positions agree with TRBD1. Germline CDR1 is MDHEN and CDR2 is SYDVKM. The trim removed 6 bases at V and 9 bases at J, leaving 5 bases unmatched. CDR3 length equals 14 residues. The CDR3 region has the DNA TGTGCCAGCAGGGGGGGGACAGGGGGCAGGGAGCTGTTTTTT. Translation gives CASRGGTGGRELFF.

CDR3 nucleotide sequence: TGTGCCAGCCGCACCGGGACAACCTCCTACGAGCAGTACTTC. Amino acids: CASRTGTTSYEQYF. This chain links TRBV18 with TRBJ2-7; the D gene is possibly TRBD1 (6 bases). The V gene lost 8 bases and the J gene lost 0 bases, with 14 bases spanning the gap. The CDR3 spans 14 residues. The germline CDR1 and CDR2 sequences are KGHSH and LQKENI.

V usage is TRBV6-1 and J usage is TRBJ2-3; 14 nucleotides align to TRBD2. Germline V CDR1 and CDR2: MNHNS, SASEGT. The CDR3 runs to 17 residues. Trimming cost V 4 bases and J 6 bases; bases outside gene matches: 9. Written as DNA, the CDR3 is TGTGCCAGCAGTGGTTTCGGGACTAGCGGGAGTCGGGATACGCAGTATTTT. It encodes CASSGFGTSGSRDTQYF.

The chain uses TRBV7-9 and TRBJ2-7; 12 nucleotides agree with TRBD1. There are 16 residues in the CDR3. V was pared by 2 bases and J by 7 bases, with 9 bases of the junction left unmatched. CDR1 is SEHNR, CDR2 FQNEAQ, per germline (reference sequence). CDR3 residues: CASSLTAGQGAGEQYF. The CDR3 bases are TGTGCCAGCAGCTTAACAGCGGGACAGGGGGCGGGAGAGCAGTACTTC.

The chain carries TRBV20-1 and TRBJ2-1; no clear D. Germline lookup yields CDR1 DFQATT and CDR2 SNEGSKA (reference sequence). CDR3 length equals 10 residues. V lost 4 bases and J lost 6, with 4 bases in between. Written as DNA, the CDR3 is TGCAGTGCTACCCGCAATGAGCAGTTCTTC. It translates to CSATRNEQFF.

The chain links TRBV28 to TRBJ2-7; D is perhaps TRBD2 (7 bases). Germline assignment: CDR1 MDHEN and CDR2 SYDVKM. V lost 3 bases, J lost 3 bases, and 12 bases lay in between. The CDR3 consists of 14 residues. Here the CDR3 reads CASSLGGDIYEQYF. The DNA for the CDR3 is TGTGCCAGCAGTTTGGGGGGGGACATCTACGAGCAGTACTTC. The full variable domain, its missing parts supplied by reference TRBV28 and TRBJ2-7, is DVKVTQSSRYLVKRTGEKVFLECVQDMDHENMFWYRQDPGLGLRLIYFSYDVKMKEKGDIPEGYSVSREKKERFSLILESASTNQTSMYLCASSLGGDIYEQYFGPGTRLTVT.

The chain uses TRBV6-6 and TRBJ2-7; D is undetermined. The CDR3 has 12 amino acids. With 8 bases removed from V and 2 bases from J, the gap between germline ends came to 10 bases. The germline V gene encodes CDR1 MNHNY and CDR2 SVGAGI (reference sequence). The CDR3 DNA sequence: TGTGCCAGCGCCCCTACCCCCTACGAGCAGTACTTC. It translates to CASAPTPYEQYF.

This clone is a singleton in its sample. The V call is TRBV2, the J call TRBJ1-1, with D unresolved. V lost 4 bases to trimming and J lost 3 bases, with 12 bases between them. The CDR3 totals 14 residues. Germline loops: CDR1 SNHLY, CDR2 FYNNEI. The CDR3 DNA follows: TGTGCCAGCAGTGTTCTAGCGGTGGACACTGAAGCTTTCTTT. It encodes CASSVLAVDTEAFF.

The CDR3 nucleotides read TGTGCCAGTATCGGGACATCGAACACCGGGGAGCTGTTTTTT. Protein sequence: CASIGTSNTGELFF. The chain has TRBV2 and TRBJ2-2; possibly TRBD1 for D (6 bases). Trimming pared 9 bases from V and 0 bases from J, leaving 11 bases between. From germline, CDR1 is SNHLY and CDR2 FYNNEI. The length of the CDR3 is 14 residues.

This clone showed up just once. The chain combines TRBV4-1 with TRBJ2-3; TRBD2 agrees at 8 bases. The CDR3 contains 17 residues. With 0 bases clipped from V and 4 bases from J, the junction kept 9 bases outside the gene matches. The germline V gene has CDR1 MGHRA and CDR2 YSYEKL. CDR3 protein: CASSQESRAGAADTQYF. CDR3 DNA sequence: TGCGCCAGCAGCCAAGAATCAAGAGCGGGAGCCGCAGATACGCAGTATTTT.

This chain joins TRBV14 and TRBJ2-5, with D tentatively TRBD2 (5 bases). Germline V gene sequence: CDR1 SGHDN, CDR2 FVKESK. This CDR3 has 14 residues. V lost 1 base, J lost 5 bases, and 11 bases lay in between. Here the CDR3 reads CASSQGPRRETQYF. CDR3 DNA sequence: TGTGCCAGCAGCCAAGGCCCAAGGAGGGAGACCCAGTACTTC. Full variable domain (rest looked up from reference TRBV14 and TRBJ2-5): EAGVTQFPSHSVIEKGQTVTLRCDPISGHDNLYWYRRVMGKEIKFLLHFVKESKQDESGMPNNRFLAERTGGTYSTLKVQPAELEDSGVYFCASSQGPRRETQYFGPGTRLLVL.

This chain joins TRBV7-8 and TRBJ2-7; maybe TRBD1 (5 bases). V lost 3 bases to trimming and J lost 3 bases, with 12 bases between them. The V gene's germline CDR1 is SGHVS and CDR2 FQNEAQ. The CDR3 consists of 14 residues. CDR3 sequence: CASSFNLGHYEQYF. As DNA, the CDR3 is TGTGCCAGCAGCTTCAATCTCGGACACTACGAGCAGTACTTC.

This chain joins TRBV15 and TRBJ2-2, with 14 nucleotides matching TRBD2. Germline V CDR1 and CDR2: LNHNV, YYDKDF (reference sequence). The ends lost 2 bases at V and 3 bases at J; junction bases unmatched: 14. The CDR3 covers 21 residues. Here the CDR3 reads CATSRLTAGTSGRGDTGELFF. DNA of the CDR3: TGTGCCACCAGCAGACTAACGGCCGGGACTAGCGGGAGAGGCGACACCGGGGAGCTGTTTTTT.

The CDR3 DNA follows: TGTGCTAGTGGTGTAAAATTTAACACAGATACGCAGTATTTT. It codes for CASGVKFNTDTQYF. V gene TRBV12-5 combines with J gene TRBJ2-3; D remains unclear. The ends were cut back, 5 bases at V and 2 bases at J, with 11 bases in the middle. The CDR3 totals 14 residues. Germline values: CDR1 LGHNT, CDR2 FRNRAP.

This clone came up a few times. This rearrangement joins TRBV7-8 to TRBJ2-2; 11 bases align to TRBD2. The CDR3 loop spans 16 amino acids. V trimming: 7 bases; J trimming: 6 bases; junction bases outside the gene matches: 10. Germline lookup yields CDR1 SGHVS and CDR2 FQNEAQ. The CDR3 DNA reads as TGTGCCAGCAACCGACGGGCTAGCGGGAGGTCCGGGGAGCTGTTTTTT. Translating gives CASNRRASGRSGELFF.

The chain employs TRBV30 and TRBJ1-4, with D perhaps matching TRBD1 (6 bases). Trimming took 0 bases from V and 14 from J, leaving 19 bases between them. The CDR3 covers 14 residues. Germline CDR1 is GTSNPN and CDR2 is SVGIG (reference sequence). CDR3 nucleotide sequence: TGTGCCTGGAGTGTAGAGGGGACACACGCTGAGCTGTTTTTT. As protein: CAWSVEGTHAELFF.

J is TRBJ2-2 and V is TRBV12-1; the table's D gene call, TRBD2, was not cross checked with the DNA. TRBV12-1 is reported as a pseudogene. The CDR3 covers 15 residues. The DNA of the CDR3 is TGTGCCAGCAGCTTAGCAGCGGGAGTCACCGGGGAGCTGTTTTTT. Translating it yields CASSLAAGVTGELFF.

The chain couples TRBV11-2 to TRBJ2-7, with no clear D. This CDR3 is 11 amino acids long. CDR1 and CDR2 from the germline V gene are SGHAT and FQNNGV. Trimming cost V 3 bases and J 4 bases, with 4 bases left between them. The CDR3 sequence: CASSFRYEQYF. The CDR3 coding sequence is TGTGCCAGCAGCTTCAGGTACGAGCAGTACTTC.

V is TRBV27 and J is TRBJ2-3; 7 nucleotides agree with TRBD1. Germline V CDR1 and CDR2: MNHEY, SMNVEV (reference sequence). The V segment lost 5 bases and the J segment 4 bases; nucleotides outside the gene matches: 12. The CDR3 contains 16 residues. CDR3 nucleotide sequence: TGTGCCAGCAGTAGCCGGGGACAGACCCAGCCAGATACGCAGTATTTT. It yields the protein CASSSRGQTQPDTQYF.